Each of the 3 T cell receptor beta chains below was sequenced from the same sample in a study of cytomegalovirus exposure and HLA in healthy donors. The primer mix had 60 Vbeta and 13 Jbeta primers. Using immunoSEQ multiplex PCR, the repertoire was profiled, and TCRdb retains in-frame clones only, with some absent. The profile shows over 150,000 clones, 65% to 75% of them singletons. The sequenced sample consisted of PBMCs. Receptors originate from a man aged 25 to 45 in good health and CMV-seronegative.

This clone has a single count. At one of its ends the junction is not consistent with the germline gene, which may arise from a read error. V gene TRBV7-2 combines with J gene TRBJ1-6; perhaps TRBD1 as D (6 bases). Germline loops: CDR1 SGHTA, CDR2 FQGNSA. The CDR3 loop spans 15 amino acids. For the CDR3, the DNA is TGTGCCAGCAGCTTATGGACAGCGGTAGATTCACCCCTCAACTTT. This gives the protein CASSLWTAVDSPLNF.

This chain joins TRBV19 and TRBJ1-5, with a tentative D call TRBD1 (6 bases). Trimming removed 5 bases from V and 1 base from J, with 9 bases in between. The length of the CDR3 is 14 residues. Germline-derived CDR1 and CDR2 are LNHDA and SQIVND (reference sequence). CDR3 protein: CASSAGQSNQPQHF. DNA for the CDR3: TGTGCCAGTAGTGCTGGACAGAGCAATCAGCCCCAGCATTTT.

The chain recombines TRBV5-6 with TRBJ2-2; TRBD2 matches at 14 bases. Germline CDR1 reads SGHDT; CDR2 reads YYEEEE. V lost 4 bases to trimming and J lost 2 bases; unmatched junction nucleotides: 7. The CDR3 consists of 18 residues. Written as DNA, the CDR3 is TGTGCCAGCAGCCCGGGACTAGCGGGGGTTACCAACACCGGGGAGCTGTTTTTT. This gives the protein CASSPGLAGVTNTGELFF.